A single sample is the source of the 31 T cell receptor beta chains below, sequenced in a study of T cell repertoires in cytomegalovirus infection. TCRdb independently ran MiXCR on the reads; one entry per CDR3 protein. The data contain approximately 700,000 distinct CDR3 sequences, 35% of them seen just once; the ten biggest clones take up about 2.8%. The sequenced sample consisted of PBMCs. These receptors came from a human donor in good health (CMV status not recorded). Some clones in this sample may be carry-over from other donors' samples.

This chain connects TRBV30 to TRBJ1-1, with D maybe TRBD1 (5 bases). CDR1 is GTSNPN, CDR2 SVGIG, per germline (reference sequence). V was cut by 3 bases and J by 3 bases, with 8 bases left in between. CDR3 length: 12 residues. The DNA of the CDR3 is TGTGCCTGGAGGGGGGGTCACACTGAAGCTTTCTTT. Encoded protein: CAWRGGHTEAFF.

The CDR3 DNA reads as TGTGCCAGCAGCAAGACCGTGAACACTGAAGCTTTCTTT. It encodes CASSKTVNTEAFF. The gene calls are TRBV28 and TRBJ1-1; no firm D call. Germline V gives CDR1 MDHEN, CDR2 SYDVKM. This CDR3 contains 13 residues. The ends were cut back, 6 bases at V and 0 bases at J, with 8 bases in the middle. Complete variable domain (other parts from reference TRBV28 and TRBJ1-1): DVKVTQSSRYLVKRTGEKVFLECVQDMDHENMFWYRQDPGLGLRLIYFSYDVKMKEKGDIPEGYSVSREKKERFSLILESASTNQTSMYLCASSKTVNTEAFFGQGTRLTVV.

This clonotype was seen more than once but under ten times. The genes are TRBV5-5 and TRBJ1-2; D gene ambiguous. The CDR3 spans 14 residues. Germline V gene sequence: CDR1 SGHKS, CDR2 YYEKEE (reference sequence). Trimming took off 4 bases at V and 4 bases at J, with 14 bases between the two ends. CDR3 in DNA: TGTGCCAGCAGCCCCGGCGGAGGCTTCTATGGCTACACCTTC. Translation: CASSPGGGFYGYTF.

This clonotype was picked up a small number of times. The chain combines TRBV5-1 with TRBJ1-2; D not certain. V gave up 4 bases and J gave up 2 bases, with 18 bases separating them. The germline gives CDR1 SGHRS, CDR2 YFSETQ. The CDR3 extends over 16 amino acids. The CDR3 protein is CASSPTGRQANYGYTF. The CDR3 DNA reads TGCGCCAGCAGCCCGACGGGAAGGCAGGCGAACTATGGCTACACCTTC.

As concerns this clonotype: One base away lies a much larger clone, so this may be a sequencing read error. The rearrangement uses TRBV4-1 and TRBJ2-7, with TRBD1 as a possible D gene (6 bases). Germline loops: CDR1 MGHRA, CDR2 YSYEKL. The CDR3 is made up of 14 amino acids. The CDR3 DNA sequence: TGCGCCAGCGGCCATAGCAGGGGCTCCTACGAGCAGTACTTC. Its translation: CASGHSRGSYEQYF.

Turning to this clonotype: Since the CDR3 does not end with the conserved phenylalanine or tryptophan, this likely comes from a read error. J is TRBJ2-2 and V is TRBV6-1, with 8 bases that match TRBD2. J gave up 1 base and V 6 bases, and 4 bases lay outside the gene matches. The germline CDR1 and CDR2 sequences are MNHNS and SASEGT. CDR3 size: 15 residues. This CDR3 is CASRVGGENTGELFL. In nucleotides, the CDR3 is TGTGCCAGCAGGGTCGGGGGGGAGAACACCGGGGAGCTGTTTTTG.

This clonotype was seen a handful of times. CDR3 sequence (DNA): TGTGCCAGCAGTAAAGACCGGACAGATACGCAGTATTTT. Its translation: CASSKDRTDTQYF. The genes are TRBV6-2 or TRBV6-3 and TRBJ2-3; no firm D call. Trimming pared 5 bases from V and 3 bases from J, leaving 9 bases between. The CDR3 sequence is 13 residues long. The V gene's germline CDR1 is MNHEY and CDR2 SVGEGT.

The CDR3 is CSATSAGLAGGTSTDTQYF. DNA of the CDR3: TGCAGTGCTACCTCGGCGGGACTAGCGGGAGGCACTAGCACAGATACGCAGTATTTT. The V and J genes are TRBV20-1 and TRBJ2-3; 15 nucleotides align to TRBD2. Germline lookup yields CDR1 DFQATT and CDR2 SNEGSKA (reference sequence). V lost 4 bases, J lost 0 bases, and 11 bases stayed unmatched. The CDR3 is 19 amino acids.

The sample holds a few counts of this clonotype. The chain has TRBV6-1 and TRBJ2-5; 11 bases are shared with TRBD2. Germline values: CDR1 MNHNS, CDR2 SASEGT. This CDR3 spans 15 amino acids. Losses at the gene ends were 6 bases for V and 4 bases for J; bases not matched to a gene: 7. The CDR3 reads CASRISGGVPETQYF. CDR3 sequence (DNA): TGTGCCAGCAGAATTAGCGGGGGGGTCCCAGAGACCCAGTACTTC.

The chain links TRBV6-8 to TRBJ2-2; either TRBD1 or TRBD2 may supply D (6 bases each). Germline CDR1 MNHGY, CDR2 SAAAGT. The CDR3 length is 13 residues. The germline V and J ends were trimmed by 5 bases and 9 bases, with 13 bases remaining between them. The DNA of the CDR3 is TGTGCCAGCAGTGTTTGGGGGGCCCGGGAGCTGTTTTTT. Its translation: CASSVWGARELFF.

The chain recombines TRBV7-9 with TRBJ2-7, with TRBD1 identical over 12 bases. CDR1 is SEHNR, CDR2 FQNEAQ, per germline (reference sequence). The CDR3 is 15 residues long. V lost 5 bases, J lost 4 bases, and 6 bases stayed unmatched. The CDR3 region has the DNA TGTGCCAGCAGCCGAGCGGGACAGGGGGCTTACGAGCAGTACTTC. The encoded protein is CASSRAGQGAYEQYF.

The CDR3 DNA follows: TGCAGTGCTCTGGACAGACTTAACTATGGCTACACCTTC. Protein product: CSALDRLNYGYTF. The rearrangement links TRBV20-1 to TRBJ1-2; D is perhaps TRBD1 (6 bases). The germline CDR1 and CDR2 sequences are DFQATT and SNEGSKA (reference sequence). V gave up 5 bases and J gave up 1 base, with 11 bases separating them. The CDR3 consists of 13 residues.

This clonotype was detected ten times or more. This chain connects TRBV11-2 to TRBJ2-3; no reliable D call. Germline values: CDR1 SGHAT, CDR2 FQNNGV. Trimming took 0 bases from V and 3 from J, leaving 4 bases between them. The CDR3 contains 13 residues. CDR3 nucleotide sequence: TGTGCCAGCAGCTTAGAGCGGACAGATACGCAGTATTTT. Its translation is CASSLERTDTQYF. The complete variable domain, with remaining parts taken from reference TRBV11-2 and TRBJ2-3, reads EAGVAQSPRYKIIEKRQSVAFWCNPISGHATLYWYQQILGQGPKLLIQFQNNGVVDDSQLPKDRFSAERLKGVDSTLKIQPAKLEDSAVYLCASSLERTDTQYFGPGTRLTVL.

As for this clonotype: One junction end does not reproduce the germline sequence, and a read error may be involved. The gene calls are TRBV10-3 and TRBJ2-3, with D possibly being TRBD1 or TRBD2 (5 bases each). CDR3 length: 15 residues. Germline values: CDR1 ENHRY, CDR2 SYGVKD. The CDR3 region is CAISLQGVGTETQYF. CDR3 in DNA: TGTGCCATCAGCTTGCAGGGAGTTGGCACAGAGACGCAGTATTTT.

This clonotype was counted only a few times. The rearrangement joins TRBV28 to TRBJ2-3; the D call may be TRBD1 or TRBD2 (5 bases each). The germline V and J ends were trimmed by 11 bases and 6 bases, with 24 bases remaining between them. CDR1 is MDHEN, CDR2 SYDVKM, per germline. The CDR3 spans 15 residues. The CDR3 sequence is CAGKPGPVIPDTQYF. DNA of the CDR3: TGTGCCGGCAAACCGGGACCGGTGATTCCGGATACGCAGTATTTT.

The CDR3 DNA sequence: TGTGCCAGCAGTGTGCCCGGGACAGGGTTGGGAAACACCATATATTTT. It encodes CASSVPGTGLGNTIYF. This chain uses TRBV28 with TRBJ1-3; TRBD1 aligns across 9 bases. This CDR3 has 16 amino acids. V shed 5 bases, J shed 4 bases, and the junction held 9 bases outside the gene matches. The germline V gene has CDR1 MDHEN and CDR2 SYDVKM. The complete variable domain, with remaining parts taken from reference TRBV28 and TRBJ1-3, reads DVKVTQSSRYLVKRTGEKVFLECVQDMDHENMFWYRQDPGLGLRLIYFSYDVKMKEKGDIPEGYSVSREKKERFSLILESASTNQTSMYLCASSVPGTGLGNTIYFGEGSWLTVV.

A few counts support this clonotype. The rearrangement uses TRBV7-9 and TRBJ1-2; 8 bases agree with TRBD1. This CDR3 has 18 residues. V dropped 5 bases and J dropped 7; count of bases not matched to a gene: 21. From germline, CDR1 is SEHNR and CDR2 FQNEAQ (reference sequence). CDR3: CASSRGARGQDKLGGYTF. DNA of the CDR3: TGTGCCAGCAGCCGCGGCGCAAGGGGACAGGATAAACTGGGTGGCTACACCTTC.

This clonotype was observed many times. This chain uses TRBV20-1 with TRBJ2-1, with 11 bases that match TRBD2. V shed 7 bases and J 7 bases; nucleotides not matched to a gene: 9. Germline CDR1 and CDR2: DFQATT and SNEGSKA (reference sequence). This CDR3 has 14 residues. CDR3 in amino acids: CSVKRLAGLNEQFF. The CDR3 DNA is TGCAGTGTTAAAAGACTAGCGGGGCTTAATGAGCAGTTCTTC.

The chain employs TRBV19 and TRBJ1-5, with D perhaps matching TRBD1 (5 bases). This CDR3 has 15 amino acids. Per germline, CDR1 LNHDA and CDR2 SQIVND (reference sequence). Deletions cut 6 bases from V and 4 bases from J, with 16 bases between. CDR3 loop: CASSQGAGRNQPQHF. CDR3 DNA: TGTGCCAGTAGCCAAGGAGCAGGGAGGAATCAGCCCCAGCATTTT.

With regard to this clonotype: The junction departs from the called germline gene at one end, perhaps through a read error. The chain carries TRBV3-1 and TRBJ2-5; 8 positions match TRBD2. CDR1 and CDR2 (germline): LGHDT, YNNKEL (reference sequence). The CDR3 is made up of 16 amino acids. CDR3 amino acids: CASRQDRIAGKETQYF. CDR3 in DNA: TGTGCCAGCAGACAAGATCGGATAGCGGGGAAAGAGACCCAGTACTTC.

The chain recombines TRBV12-3 or TRBV12-4 with TRBJ2-4; D is perhaps TRBD2 (7 bases). The ends were cut back, 4 bases at V and 3 bases at J, with 16 bases in the middle. This CDR3 spans 16 amino acids. The CDR3 protein is CASSWGPGGGKNIQYF. The CDR3 DNA reads as TGTGCCAGCAGTTGGGGCCCGGGGGGCGGCAAAAACATTCAGTACTTC.

This clonotype was recorded many times. The chain combines TRBV7-8 with TRBJ1-5; 8 bases match TRBD1. This CDR3 has 16 amino acids. CDR1 is SGHVS, CDR2 FQNEAQ, per germline. Trimming removed 5 bases from V and 0 bases from J; junction bases left unmatched: 6. This CDR3 reads CASSLRTGYSNQPQHF. As DNA, the CDR3 is TGTGCCAGCAGCCTGAGGACAGGGTATAGCAATCAGCCCCAGCATTTT. Supplemented by reference TRBV7-8 and TRBJ1-5, the full variable domain reads GAGVSQSPRYKVAKRGQDVALRCDPISGHVSLFWYQQALGQGPEFLTYFQNEAQLDKSGLPSDRFFAERPEGSVSTLKIQRTQQEDSAVYLCASSLRTGYSNQPQHFGDGTRLSIL.

This clonotype was recorded a few times. The V gene is TRBV3-1, the J gene TRBJ2-5; 12 nucleotides line up with TRBD2. V lost 5 bases to trimming and J lost 0 bases; unmatched junction nucleotides: 1. The CDR3 consists of 15 residues. Germline loops: CDR1 LGHDT, CDR2 YNNKEL (reference sequence). The DNA of the CDR3 is TGTGCCAGCAGCGGGACTAGCGGGTACCAAGAGACCCAGTACTTC. Residues: CASSGTSGYQETQYF.

This chain joins TRBV4-1 and TRBJ2-3; D is unclear. Germline values: CDR1 MGHRA, CDR2 YSYEKL. With 3 bases removed from V and 4 bases from J, the gap between germline ends came to 14 bases. The CDR3 is made up of 15 amino acids. The CDR3 bases are TGCGCCAGCAGCCAGGCCCCTCACGGCGCAGATACGCAGTATTTT. Protein: CASSQAPHGADTQYF.

With respect to this clonotype: Lacking the conserved final phenylalanine or tryptophan, this CDR3 likely reflects a read error. The chain couples TRBV6-6 to TRBJ2-7; D is perhaps TRBD1 (5 bases). V dropped 0 bases and J dropped 4 bases, with 16 bases sitting between them. CDR3 length: 16 residues. Germline V gene sequence: CDR1 MNHNY, CDR2 SVGAGI (reference sequence). The CDR3 DNA is TGTGCCAGCAGTTACTCTCCGAGACAGCTCCCTTACGAGCAGTACTTA. Protein product: CASSYSPRQLPYEQYL.

The V gene is TRBV12-3 or TRBV12-4, the J gene TRBJ1-1, with a weak D call TRBD1 (5 bases). CDR3 length: 14 amino acids. Between the trimmed V and J ends, which lost 7 bases and 1 base, there was a span of 13 bases. CDR3 nucleotides: TGTGCCAGCACCTTGGGACGGGCGAACACTGAAGCTTTCTTT. Encoded protein: CASTLGRANTEAFF.

The CDR3 here is CASSEVGLGEETQYF. The CDR3 bases are TGTGCCAGCAGTGAAGTAGGCCTGGGGGAAGAGACCCAGTACTTC. The V and J genes are TRBV2 and TRBJ2-5, with D perhaps being TRBD1 or TRBD2 (5 bases each). Germline CDR1 reads SNHLY; CDR2 reads FYNNEI. This CDR3 spans 15 amino acids. Trimming pared 1 base from V and 3 bases from J, leaving 12 bases between.

This chain uses TRBV7-9 with TRBJ2-5, with 9 bases that match TRBD2. J lost 0 bases, V lost 4 bases, and 9 bases had no gene match. The CDR3 runs 17 residues. CDR1 and CDR2 (germline): SEHNR, FQNEAQ (reference sequence). CDR3 loop: CASSYLRAGGHQETQYF. The DNA for the CDR3 is TGTGCCAGCAGCTACCTACGAGCGGGGGGCCACCAAGAGACCCAGTACTTC.

Turning to this clonotype: Sequence at one end of the junction differs from germline and may be a read error. The chain couples TRBV4-1 to TRBJ2-5, with D unclear. There are 16 residues in the CDR3. Germline V lookup: CDR1 MGHRA, CDR2 YSYEKL. CDR3 in amino acids: CASSQAGRVRQETQSF. CDR3 bases: TGCGCCAGCAGCCAAGCAGGCCGGGTACGCCAAGAGACCCAGTCCTTC.

This chain uses TRBV4-1 with TRBJ2-1; D unresolved. The CDR3 has 16 residues. With 3 bases removed from V and 0 bases from J, the gap between germline ends came to 12 bases. The germline V gene encodes CDR1 MGHRA and CDR2 YSYEKL. The CDR3 loop is CASSHLALNSYNEQFF. CDR3 sequence (DNA): TGCGCCAGCAGCCACCTTGCGTTAAACTCCTACAATGAGCAGTTCTTC.

This clonotype was seen ten or more times. The chain uses TRBV6-5 and TRBJ2-7, with a tentative D call TRBD2 (6 bases). Trimming took 2 bases from V and 0 from J, leaving 14 bases between them. The CDR3 is 16 residues long. Germline V gene sequence: CDR1 MNHEY, CDR2 SVGAGI. CDR3 sequence: CASSYSVGLHSYEQYF. CDR3 DNA: TGTGCCAGCAGTTACAGTGTAGGACTACACTCCTACGAGCAGTACTTC.